This T cell receptor beta chain stems from a study of blood T cell repertoires in COVID-19. In the study overall: T cells, B-cell-depleted T cells, or PBMCs supplied cDNA or gDNA.

The assay was immunoSEQ multiplex PCR, and TCRdb's table has in-frame clones only and misses some. The sample has approximately 70,000 clones, roughly 90% seen once; the top ten hold 5% to 8%. This CDR3 has 17 residues. The germline V gene has CDR1 PRHDT and CDR2 FYEKMQ (reference sequence). V lost 0 bases and J lost 2, with 14 bases in between. The sample comprised peripheral blood. The chain employs TRBV13 and TRBJ1-5; D may be TRBD1 (5 bases). The receptor comes from a woman in her forties or fifties with acute or convalescent COVID-19. The CDR3 loop is CASSLGRGIVGNQPQHF. Written as DNA, the CDR3 is TGTGCCAGCAGCTTAGGCCGGGGGATTGTAGGCAATCAGCCCCAGCATTTT.